This TCR beta chain was captured by sequencing in a study of blood T cell repertoires in COVID-19. This table comes from immunoSEQ multiplex PCR, and its TCRdb copy is limited to in-frame clones, with some not included. Of some 170,000 clones in the sample, more than 85% were seen once. This CDR3 has 16 residues. With V trimmed by 2 bases and J by 7 bases, 12 bases remained unmatched. Germline values: CDR1 MNHEY, CDR2 SVGAGI. Material: PBMCs or T cells enriched from blood (not recorded which). The TCR originated in a human donor with acute COVID-19. The donor label of this sample is uncertain. The J gene is TRBJ2-5, the V gene TRBV6-5; 8 bases line up with TRBD2. The CDR3 protein is CASSYAGTRGSGTQYF. The CDR3 DNA reads as TGTGCCAGCAGTTACGCCGGGACTAGGGGTTCAGGGACCCAGTACTTC.